This T cell receptor beta chain was found in a study of T cell repertoires in cytomegalovirus infection. Study in general: Public TCR beta signatures marked donors with CMV infection and the matching HLA.

Concerning this clonotype itself: Its antigen is still unknown.

MiXCR was run by TCRdb on the reads, yielding one entry per CDR3 protein. The data contain approximately 260,000 distinct CDR3 sequences, around 20% of them singletons. The CDR3 contains 14 residues. Trimming stripped 2 bases from V and 9 bases from J, with 11 bases between. The V gene's germline CDR1 is ENHRY and CDR2 SYGVKD. Sequenced here: cultured PBMCs, sampled from culture after CMV antigen stimulation. The receptor comes from a human donor in good health (CMV status not recorded). Some clones in this sample may be carry-over from other donors' samples. The chain uses TRBV10-3 and TRBJ1-6, with D possibly being TRBD1 (6 bases). The CDR3 DNA follows: TGTGCCATCAGTGAGGAACAGGGCTCTTCACCCCTCCACTTT. It codes for CAISEEQGSSPLHF.